This paragraph covers one T cell receptor beta chain sequence. The antigen is unknown. It was across several immunoSEQ plates that each subset's genomic DNA was evenly split. When replicate PCRs were run on sorted subsets, they used about 200 ng DNA, around 33,000 T cell genomes. The data were produced by immunoSEQ multiplex PCR, yet TCRdb's version contains in-frame clones alone and is incomplete. Among 950,000 to 1,100,000 clones listed, roughly 74% were seen once. The entry originates in a study of shared clonotypes between healthy human individuals. In the study overall: Every donor yielded three CD4 naive, three CD4 memory, two CD8 naive and one CD8 memory plate.

Overall study findings and caveats: Four donors shared around 5% of their naive CD4 clonotypes.

Source material: memory CD4+ T cells from PBMCs. Subset described: CD45RA-negative fraction. This TCR derives from a man between 18 and 29 years old in good health. Some clones in this sample may be carry-over from other donors' samples.

The CDR3 is CASSTYYGTGSYEQYF. In nucleotides, the CDR3 is TGTGCCAGTAGTACCTATTACGGGACAGGCTCCTACGAGCAGTACTTC. The chain joins TRBV19 to TRBJ2-7, with 8 positions matching TRBD1. The CDR3 runs to 16 residues. The junction had 8 bases not matched to a gene; V was cut back by 4 bases and J by 0 bases. Germline CDR1 LNHDA, CDR2 SQIVND (reference sequence).